The clone carrying this T cell receptor beta chain was seen just once. Its cognate antigen is unknown. The data originate from a study of radiotherapy plus CTLA-4 blockade in lung cancer. Across the study: Overall, 18% of patients showed an objective response, while about 31% attained disease control. Regarding the study as a whole: An expansion of tumor-derived TCR clones occurred in blood after radiotherapy plus ipilimumab. It was early blood T cell clone dynamics, with interferon-beta, that reportedly best predicted response.

Chemo-refractory metastatic non-small-cell lung cancer patients received focal radiation with ipilimumab CTLA-4 blockade. TCRdb's copy holds only in-frame clones and misses some; the assay was immunoSEQ multiplex PCR. The data show 100,000 to 150,000 clones, around 75% seen once. The CDR3 sequence is 13 residues long. Per the germline V gene, CDR1 is SEHNR and CDR2 is FQNEAQ (reference sequence). Trimming stripped 4 bases from V and 8 bases from J, with 12 bases between. The V gene is TRBV7-9, the J gene TRBJ2-1, with D maybe TRBD1 (5 bases). The specimen was peripheral blood, collected from a patient treated with radiotherapy plus ipilimumab. This TCR derives from a human donor with non-small cell lung cancer who had a partial response to radiotherapy plus ipilimumab. The CDR3 sequence: CASSSEDIDEQFF. CDR3 nucleotides: TGTGCCAGCAGCTCCGAGGACATTGATGAGCAGTTCTTC.